The sequence of this T cell receptor beta chain was determined in a study of blood T cell repertoires in COVID-19. Turning to the study itself: Samples taken during acute and convalescent COVID-19 were collected in the United States, Italy and Spain.

V trimming: 0 bases; J trimming: 5 bases; junction bases outside the gene matches: 10. CDR3 length: 17 amino acids. Germline CDR1 is MGHDK and CDR2 is SYGVNS. Assay used: immunoSEQ multiplex PCR; TCRdb lists only in-frame clones, some missing. The sample holds approximately 500,000 clones, approximately 87% seen once. What was sequenced was PBMCs or T cells enriched from blood (not recorded which). The chain carries TRBV25-1 and TRBJ1-1; 9 positions match TRBD1. The clonotype comes from a woman aged 40 to 50 who had recovered from COVID-19. The CDR3, as DNA: TGTGCCAGCAGTGAATATAGGGGGACAGGGCGGAGGACTGAAGCTTTCTTT. Protein: CASSEYRGTGRRTEAFF.